This note documents a single TCR beta chain sequence. Its antigen is undetermined. The data belong to a study of long-term antiretroviral therapy in people with HIV. Points from the study as a whole: Blood sampling spanned 2004 to 2017, possibly under older ART regimens. Clones showing expansion before ART dominated the repertoire at all time points.

The assay, immunoSEQ v3.0, was run at survey level. Sequencing was performed with immunoSEQ multiplex PCR; in TCRdb, only in-frame clones are kept and a portion is missing. Among about 16,000 clones listed, roughly 75% were seen once. The CDR3 is 15 amino acids. The junction had 10 bases not matched to a gene; V was cut back by 5 bases and J by 5 bases. The germline CDR1 and CDR2 sequences are LNHDA and SQIVND (reference sequence). The rearrangement links TRBV19 to TRBJ2-7, with 9 bases lining up with TRBD1. The specimen was unsorted PBMCs, collected 1.5 years before starting antiretroviral therapy. The receptor was derived from a woman between 50 and 59 years old with HIV. The DNA of the CDR3 is TGTGCCAGTAGTCCGGGACAGGGTGGGATCGACGAGCAGTACTTC. Protein product: CASSPGQGGIDEQYF.